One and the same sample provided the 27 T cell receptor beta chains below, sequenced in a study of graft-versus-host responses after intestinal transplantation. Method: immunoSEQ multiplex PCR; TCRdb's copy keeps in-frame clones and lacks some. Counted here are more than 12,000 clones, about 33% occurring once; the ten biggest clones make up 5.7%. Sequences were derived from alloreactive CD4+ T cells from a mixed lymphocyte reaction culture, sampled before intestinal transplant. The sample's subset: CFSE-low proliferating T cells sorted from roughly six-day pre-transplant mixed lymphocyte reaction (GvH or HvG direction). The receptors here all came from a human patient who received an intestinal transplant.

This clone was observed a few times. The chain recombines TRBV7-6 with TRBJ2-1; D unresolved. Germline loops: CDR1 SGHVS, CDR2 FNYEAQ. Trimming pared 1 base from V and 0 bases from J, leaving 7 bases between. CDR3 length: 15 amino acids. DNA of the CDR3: TGTGCCAGCAGCTTAGTAGCAAGCTCCTACAATGAGCAGTTCTTC. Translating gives CASSLVASSYNEQFF.

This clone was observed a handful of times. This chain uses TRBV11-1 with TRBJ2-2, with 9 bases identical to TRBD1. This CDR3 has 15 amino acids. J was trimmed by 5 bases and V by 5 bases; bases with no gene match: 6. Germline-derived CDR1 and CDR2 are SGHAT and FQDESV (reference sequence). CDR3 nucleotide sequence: TGTGCCAGCAGCCTGGGACAGGGTAGGACCGGGGAGCTGTTTTTT. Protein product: CASSLGQGRTGELFF.

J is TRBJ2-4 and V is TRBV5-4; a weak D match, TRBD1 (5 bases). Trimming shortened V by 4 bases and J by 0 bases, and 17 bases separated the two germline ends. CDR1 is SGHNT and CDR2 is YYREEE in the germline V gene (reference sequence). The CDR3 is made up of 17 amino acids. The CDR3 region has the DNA TGTGCCAGCAGCCAAGATCAGGGCAGCTTAGCCAAAAACATTCAGTACTTC. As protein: CASSQDQGSLAKNIQYF.

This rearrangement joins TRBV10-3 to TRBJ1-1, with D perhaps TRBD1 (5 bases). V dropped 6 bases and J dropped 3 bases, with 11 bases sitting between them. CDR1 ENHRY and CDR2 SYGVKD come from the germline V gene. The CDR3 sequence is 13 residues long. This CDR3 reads CAIRDISHTEAFF. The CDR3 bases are TGTGCCATCAGGGACATTTCCCACACTGAAGCTTTCTTT.

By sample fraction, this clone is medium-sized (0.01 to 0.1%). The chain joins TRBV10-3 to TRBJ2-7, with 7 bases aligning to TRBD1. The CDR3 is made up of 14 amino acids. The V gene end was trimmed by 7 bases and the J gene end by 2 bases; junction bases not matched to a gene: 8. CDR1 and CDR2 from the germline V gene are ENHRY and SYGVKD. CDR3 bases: TGTGCCATCATGGGGACAGACCCACCCTACGAGCAGTACTTC. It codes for CAIMGTDPPYEQYF.

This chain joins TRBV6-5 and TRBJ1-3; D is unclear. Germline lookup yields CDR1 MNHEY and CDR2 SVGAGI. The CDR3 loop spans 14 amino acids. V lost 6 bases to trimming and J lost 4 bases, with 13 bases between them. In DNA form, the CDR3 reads TGTGCCAGCAGCCCCGGCAGGCACGGAAACACCATATATTTT. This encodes CASSPGRHGNTIYF.

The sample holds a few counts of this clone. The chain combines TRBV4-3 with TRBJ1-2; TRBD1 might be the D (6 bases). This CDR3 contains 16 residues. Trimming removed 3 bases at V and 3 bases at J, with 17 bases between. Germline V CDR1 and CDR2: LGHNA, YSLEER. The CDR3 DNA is TGCGCCAGCAGCCACCGGGCGGGACACTCGGACTATGGCTACACCTTC. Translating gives CASSHRAGHSDYGYTF.

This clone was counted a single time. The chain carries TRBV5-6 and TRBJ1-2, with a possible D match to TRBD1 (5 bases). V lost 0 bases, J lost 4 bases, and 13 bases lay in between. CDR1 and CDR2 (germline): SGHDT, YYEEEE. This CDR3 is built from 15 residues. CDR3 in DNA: TGTGCCAGCAGCTTGGGAGGACAAGTCTTCTATGGCTACACCTTC. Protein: CASSLGGQVFYGYTF.

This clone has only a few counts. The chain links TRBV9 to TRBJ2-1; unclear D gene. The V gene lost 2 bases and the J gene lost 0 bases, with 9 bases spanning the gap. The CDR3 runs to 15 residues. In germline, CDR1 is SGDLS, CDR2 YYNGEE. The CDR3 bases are TGTGCCAGCAGCGTTAGCCTTGTCTCCTACAATGAGCAGTTCTTC. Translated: CASSVSLVSYNEQFF.

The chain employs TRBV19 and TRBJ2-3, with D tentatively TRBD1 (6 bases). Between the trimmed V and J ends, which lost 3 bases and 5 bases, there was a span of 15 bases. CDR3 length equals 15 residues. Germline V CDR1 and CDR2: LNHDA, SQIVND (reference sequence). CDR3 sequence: CASSIGQKGRDTQYF. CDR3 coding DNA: TGTGCCAGTAGTATTGGACAGAAGGGGAGAGATACGCAGTATTTT.

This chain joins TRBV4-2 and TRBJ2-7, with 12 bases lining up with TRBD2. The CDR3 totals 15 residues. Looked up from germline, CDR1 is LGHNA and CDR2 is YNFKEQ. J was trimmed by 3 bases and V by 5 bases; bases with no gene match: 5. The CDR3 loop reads CASSLGLAGSYEQYF. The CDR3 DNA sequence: TGTGCCAGCAGCTTAGGACTAGCGGGAAGCTACGAGCAGTACTTC.

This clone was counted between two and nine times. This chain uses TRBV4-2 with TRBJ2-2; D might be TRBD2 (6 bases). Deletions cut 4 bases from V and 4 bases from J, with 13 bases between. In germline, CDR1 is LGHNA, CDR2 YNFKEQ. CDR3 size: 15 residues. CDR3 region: CASSPLVEGTGELFF. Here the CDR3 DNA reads TGTGCCAGCAGCCCCCTGGTGGAGGGCACCGGGGAGCTGTTTTTT.

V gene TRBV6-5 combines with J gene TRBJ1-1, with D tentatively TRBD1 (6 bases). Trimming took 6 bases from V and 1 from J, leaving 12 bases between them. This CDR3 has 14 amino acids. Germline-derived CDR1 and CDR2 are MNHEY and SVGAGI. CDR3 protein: CASRVGQPNTEAFF. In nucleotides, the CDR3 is TGTGCCAGCAGAGTAGGACAGCCGAACACTGAAGCTTTCTTT.

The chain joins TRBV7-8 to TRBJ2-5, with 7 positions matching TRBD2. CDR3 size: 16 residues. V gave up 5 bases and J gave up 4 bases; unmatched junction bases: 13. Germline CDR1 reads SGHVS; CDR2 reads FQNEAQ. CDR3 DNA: TGTGCCAGCAGCGCGAAACTAGCGCCCTCGGGAGAGACCCAGTACTTC. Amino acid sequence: CASSAKLAPSGETQYF.

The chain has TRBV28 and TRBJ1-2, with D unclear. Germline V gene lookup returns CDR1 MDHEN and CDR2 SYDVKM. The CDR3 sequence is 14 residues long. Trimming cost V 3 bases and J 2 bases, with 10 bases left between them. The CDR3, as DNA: TGTGCCAGCAGTTTTGGGCTAGGGAACTATGGCTACACCTTC. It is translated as CASSFGLGNYGYTF.

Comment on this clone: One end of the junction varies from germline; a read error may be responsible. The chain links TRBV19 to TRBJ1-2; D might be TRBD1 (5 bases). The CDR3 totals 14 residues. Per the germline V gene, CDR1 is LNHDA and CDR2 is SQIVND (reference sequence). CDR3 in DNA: TGTGCCGGTAGTACCGGGGGGGAGAACTATGGCTACACCTTC. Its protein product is CAGSTGGENYGYTF.

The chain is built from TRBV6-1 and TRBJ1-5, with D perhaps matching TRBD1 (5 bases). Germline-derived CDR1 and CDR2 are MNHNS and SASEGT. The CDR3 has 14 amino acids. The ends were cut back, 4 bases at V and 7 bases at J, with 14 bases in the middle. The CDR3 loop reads CASSVQGSRQPQHF. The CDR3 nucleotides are TGTGCCAGCAGTGTCCAGGGTTCTCGACAGCCCCAGCATTTT.

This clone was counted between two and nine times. The CDR3 protein is CASSLGLAGGYNSPLHF. CDR3 bases: TGTGCCAGCAGCTTGGGTTTGGCAGGGGGATATAATTCACCCCTCCACTTT. The chain has TRBV5-6 and TRBJ1-6, with TRBD1 matching over 7 bases. The junction had 7 bases not matched to a gene; V was cut back by 0 bases and J by 4 bases. The CDR3 is 17 residues long. In germline, CDR1 is SGHDT, CDR2 YYEEEE.

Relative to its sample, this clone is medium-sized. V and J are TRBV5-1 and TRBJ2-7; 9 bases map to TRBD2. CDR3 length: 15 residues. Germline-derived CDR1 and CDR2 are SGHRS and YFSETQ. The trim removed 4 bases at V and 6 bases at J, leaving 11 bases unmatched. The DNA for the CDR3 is TGCGCCAGCAGCGCCTCTAGCGGGAAGGGGATCGAGCAGTACTTC. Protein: CASSASSGKGIEQYF.

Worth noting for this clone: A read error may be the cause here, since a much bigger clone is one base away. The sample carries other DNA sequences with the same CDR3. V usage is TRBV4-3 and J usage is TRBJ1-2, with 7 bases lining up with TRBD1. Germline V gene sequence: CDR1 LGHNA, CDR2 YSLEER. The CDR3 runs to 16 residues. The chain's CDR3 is CASSQVVSQGYYGYTF. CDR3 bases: TGCGCTAGCAGCCAAGTTGTCTCACAGGGGTACTATGGCTACACCTTC.

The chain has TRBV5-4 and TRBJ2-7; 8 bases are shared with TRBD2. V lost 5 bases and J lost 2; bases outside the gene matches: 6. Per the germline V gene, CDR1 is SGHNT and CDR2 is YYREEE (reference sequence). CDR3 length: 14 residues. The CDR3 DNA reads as TGTGCCAGCAGTCCTACTAGCGGCGCCTACGAGCAGTACTTC. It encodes CASSPTSGAYEQYF.

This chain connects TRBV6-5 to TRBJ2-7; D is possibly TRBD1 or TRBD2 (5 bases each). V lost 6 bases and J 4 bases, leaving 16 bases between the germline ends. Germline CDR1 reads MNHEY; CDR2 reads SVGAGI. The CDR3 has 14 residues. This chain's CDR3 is CASRGLGLAYEQYF. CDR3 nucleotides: TGTGCCAGCAGGGGGCTTGGACTGGCGTACGAGCAGTACTTC.

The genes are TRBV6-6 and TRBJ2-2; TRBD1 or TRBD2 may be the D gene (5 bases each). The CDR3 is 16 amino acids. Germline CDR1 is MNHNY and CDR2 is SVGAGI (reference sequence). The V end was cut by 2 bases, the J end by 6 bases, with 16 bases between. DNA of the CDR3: TGTGCCAGCAGTTACCGGGGTAGTAGAGGGGCCGGGGAGCTGTTTTTT. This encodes CASSYRGSRGAGELFF.

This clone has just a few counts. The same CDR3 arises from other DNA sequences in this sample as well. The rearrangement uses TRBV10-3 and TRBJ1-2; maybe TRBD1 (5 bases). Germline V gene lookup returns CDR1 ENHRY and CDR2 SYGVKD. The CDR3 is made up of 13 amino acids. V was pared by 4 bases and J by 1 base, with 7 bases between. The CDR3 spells CAISVQGNYGYTF. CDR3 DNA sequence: TGTGCCATCAGTGTTCAGGGTAACTATGGCTACACCTTC.

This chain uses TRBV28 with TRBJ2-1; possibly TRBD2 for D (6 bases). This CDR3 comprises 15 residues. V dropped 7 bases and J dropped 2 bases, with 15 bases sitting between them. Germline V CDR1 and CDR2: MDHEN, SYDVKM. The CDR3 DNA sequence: TGTGCCAGCATCCTTAGGAGGGAAGCCTACAATGAGCAGTTCTTC. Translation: CASILRREAYNEQFF.

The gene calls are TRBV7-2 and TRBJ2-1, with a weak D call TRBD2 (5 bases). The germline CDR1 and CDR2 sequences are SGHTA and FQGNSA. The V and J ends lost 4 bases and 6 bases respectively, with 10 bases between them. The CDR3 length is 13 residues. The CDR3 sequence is CASSSRRGNEQFF. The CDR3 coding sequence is TGTGCCAGCAGCTCGCGTCGGGGCAATGAGCAGTTCTTC.

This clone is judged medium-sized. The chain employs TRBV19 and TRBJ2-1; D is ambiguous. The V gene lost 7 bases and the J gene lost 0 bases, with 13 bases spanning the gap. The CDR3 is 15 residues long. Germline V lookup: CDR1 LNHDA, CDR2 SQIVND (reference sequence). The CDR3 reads CASTAGASSYNEQFF. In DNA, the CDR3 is TGTGCCAGTACAGCAGGAGCCAGCTCCTACAATGAGCAGTTCTTC.